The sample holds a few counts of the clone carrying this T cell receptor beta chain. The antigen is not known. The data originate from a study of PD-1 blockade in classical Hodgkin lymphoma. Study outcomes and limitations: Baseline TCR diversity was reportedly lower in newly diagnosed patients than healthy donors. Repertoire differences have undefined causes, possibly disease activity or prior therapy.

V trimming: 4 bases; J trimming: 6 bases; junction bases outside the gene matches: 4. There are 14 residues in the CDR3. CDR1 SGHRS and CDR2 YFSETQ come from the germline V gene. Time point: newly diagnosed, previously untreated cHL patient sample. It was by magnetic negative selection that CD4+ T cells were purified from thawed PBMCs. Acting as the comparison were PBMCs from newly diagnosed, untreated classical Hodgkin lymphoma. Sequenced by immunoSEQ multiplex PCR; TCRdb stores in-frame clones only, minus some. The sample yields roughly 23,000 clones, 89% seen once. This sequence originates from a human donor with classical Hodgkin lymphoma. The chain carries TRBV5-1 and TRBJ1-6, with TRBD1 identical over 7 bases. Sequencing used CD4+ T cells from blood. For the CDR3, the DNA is TGCGCCAGCAGCCAGGGACAGCCTAATTCACCCCTCCACTTT. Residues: CASSQGQPNSPLHF.